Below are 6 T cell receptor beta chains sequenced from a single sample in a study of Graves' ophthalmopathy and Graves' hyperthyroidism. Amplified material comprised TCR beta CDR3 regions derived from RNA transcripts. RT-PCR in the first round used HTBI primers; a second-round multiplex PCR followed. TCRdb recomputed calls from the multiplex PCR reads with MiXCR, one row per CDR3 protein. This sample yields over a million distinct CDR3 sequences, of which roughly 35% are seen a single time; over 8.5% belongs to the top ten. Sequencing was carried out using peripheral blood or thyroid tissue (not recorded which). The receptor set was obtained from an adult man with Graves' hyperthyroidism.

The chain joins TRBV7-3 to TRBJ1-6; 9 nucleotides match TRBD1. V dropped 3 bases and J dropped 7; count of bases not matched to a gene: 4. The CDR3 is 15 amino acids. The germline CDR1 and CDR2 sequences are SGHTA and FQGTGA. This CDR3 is CASSLWTGDNSPLHF. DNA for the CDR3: TGTGCCAGCAGCTTGTGGACAGGGGACAATTCACCCCTCCACTTT.

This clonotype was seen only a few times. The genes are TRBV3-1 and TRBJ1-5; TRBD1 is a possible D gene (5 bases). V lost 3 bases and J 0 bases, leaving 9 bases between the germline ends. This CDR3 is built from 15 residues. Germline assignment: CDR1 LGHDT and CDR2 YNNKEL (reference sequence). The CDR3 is CASSQGPTSNQPQHF. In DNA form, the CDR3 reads TGTGCCAGCAGCCAGGGACCTACTAGCAATCAGCCCCAGCATTTT.

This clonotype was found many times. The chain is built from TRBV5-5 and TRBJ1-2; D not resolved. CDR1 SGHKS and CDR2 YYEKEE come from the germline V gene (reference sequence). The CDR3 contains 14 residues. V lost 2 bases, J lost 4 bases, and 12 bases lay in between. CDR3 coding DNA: TGTGCCAGCAGCTTTCAGAGTCCGGCCTATGGCTACACCTTC. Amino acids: CASSFQSPAYGYTF.

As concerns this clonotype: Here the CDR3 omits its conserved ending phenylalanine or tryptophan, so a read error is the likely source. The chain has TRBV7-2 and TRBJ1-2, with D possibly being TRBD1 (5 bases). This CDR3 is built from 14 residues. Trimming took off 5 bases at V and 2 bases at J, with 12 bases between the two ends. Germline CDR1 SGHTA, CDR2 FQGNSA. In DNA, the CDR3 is TGTGCCAGCAGCAAGAGCCGGGACAACTATGGCTACACCTCC. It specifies CASSKSRDNYGYTS.

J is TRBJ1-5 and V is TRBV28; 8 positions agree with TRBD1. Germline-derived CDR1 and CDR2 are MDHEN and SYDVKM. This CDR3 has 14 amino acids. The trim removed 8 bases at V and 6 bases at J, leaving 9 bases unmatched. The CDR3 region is CASQGQGRVQPQHF. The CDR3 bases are TGTGCCAGCCAAGGACAGGGAAGGGTTCAGCCCCAGCATTTT.

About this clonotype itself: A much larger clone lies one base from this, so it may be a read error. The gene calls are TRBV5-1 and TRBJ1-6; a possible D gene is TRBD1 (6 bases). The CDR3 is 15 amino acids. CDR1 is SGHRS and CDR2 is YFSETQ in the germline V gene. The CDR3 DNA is TGTGCCGGCAGCCGCACAGGGACCTTGAATTCACCCCTCCACTTT. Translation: CAGSRTGTLNSPLHF.